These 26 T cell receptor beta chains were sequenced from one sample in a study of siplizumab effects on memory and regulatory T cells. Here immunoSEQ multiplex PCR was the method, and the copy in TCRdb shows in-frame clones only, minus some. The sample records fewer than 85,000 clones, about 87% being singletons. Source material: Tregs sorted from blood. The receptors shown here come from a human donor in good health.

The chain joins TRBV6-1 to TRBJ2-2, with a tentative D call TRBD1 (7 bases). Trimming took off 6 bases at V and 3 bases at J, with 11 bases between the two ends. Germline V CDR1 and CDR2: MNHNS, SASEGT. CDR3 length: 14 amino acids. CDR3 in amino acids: CASSLRGDTGELFF. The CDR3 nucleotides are TGTGCCAGCAGCCTCAGGGGGGACACCGGGGAGCTGTTTTTT.

CDR3 coding DNA: TGTGCCAGCACCGGATGGGGCAGGGTCTATCTTCTGGACACTGAAGCTTTCTTT. The encoded protein is CASTGWGRVYLLDTEAFF. V and J are TRBV28 and TRBJ1-1; TRBD1 might be the D (5 bases). V gave up 7 bases and J gave up 3 bases, with 27 bases separating them. CDR3 length equals 18 residues. Germline CDR1 is MDHEN and CDR2 is SYDVKM.

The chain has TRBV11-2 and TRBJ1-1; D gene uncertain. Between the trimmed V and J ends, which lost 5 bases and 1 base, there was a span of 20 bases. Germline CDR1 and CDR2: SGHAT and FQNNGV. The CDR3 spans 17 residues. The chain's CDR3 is CASSLRTRSAENTEAFF. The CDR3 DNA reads TGTGCCAGCAGCCTACGTACGAGGTCCGCGGAGAACACTGAAGCTTTCTTT.

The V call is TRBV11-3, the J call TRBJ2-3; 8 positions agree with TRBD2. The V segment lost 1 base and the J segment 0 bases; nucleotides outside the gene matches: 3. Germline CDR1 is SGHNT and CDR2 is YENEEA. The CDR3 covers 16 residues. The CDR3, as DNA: TGTGCCAGCAGCTTAGGCTTAGCGGGGAGCACAGATACGCAGTATTTT. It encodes CASSLGLAGSTDTQYF.

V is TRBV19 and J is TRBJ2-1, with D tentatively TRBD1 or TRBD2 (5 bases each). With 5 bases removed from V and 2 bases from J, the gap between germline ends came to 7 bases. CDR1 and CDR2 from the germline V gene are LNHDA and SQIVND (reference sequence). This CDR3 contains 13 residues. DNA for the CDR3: TGTGCCAGTAGTCCGGGACCCTACAATGAGCAGTTCTTC. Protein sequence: CASSPGPYNEQFF.

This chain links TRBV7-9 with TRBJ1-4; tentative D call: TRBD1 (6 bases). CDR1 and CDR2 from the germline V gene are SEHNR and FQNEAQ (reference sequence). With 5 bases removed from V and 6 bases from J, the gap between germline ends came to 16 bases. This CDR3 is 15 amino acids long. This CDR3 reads CASSQVLRGYEKLFF. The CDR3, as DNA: TGTGCCAGCAGCCAAGTCTTGAGGGGGTATGAAAAACTGTTTTTT.

This CDR3 reads CASSTGGEKLFF. CDR3 DNA: TGTGCCAGCAGTACAGGGGGCGAAAAACTGTTTTTT. This rearrangement joins TRBV5-6 to TRBJ1-4; 9 nucleotides match TRBD1. The CDR3 consists of 12 residues. V dropped 5 bases and J dropped 8; count of bases not matched to a gene: 1. Germline lookup yields CDR1 SGHDT and CDR2 YYEEEE.

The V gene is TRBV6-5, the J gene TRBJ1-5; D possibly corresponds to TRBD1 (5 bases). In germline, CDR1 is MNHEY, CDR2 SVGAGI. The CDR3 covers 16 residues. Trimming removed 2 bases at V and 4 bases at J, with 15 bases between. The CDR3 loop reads CASSYENRHPNQPQHF. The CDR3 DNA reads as TGTGCCAGCAGTTACGAAAACAGGCACCCAAATCAGCCCCAGCATTTT.

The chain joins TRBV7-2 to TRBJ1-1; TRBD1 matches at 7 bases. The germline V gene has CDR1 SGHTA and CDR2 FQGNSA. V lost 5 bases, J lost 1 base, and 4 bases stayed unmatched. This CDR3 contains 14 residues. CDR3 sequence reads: CASSVSGGNTEAFF. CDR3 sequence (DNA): TGTGCCAGCAGCGTTTCAGGGGGGAACACTGAAGCTTTCTTT.

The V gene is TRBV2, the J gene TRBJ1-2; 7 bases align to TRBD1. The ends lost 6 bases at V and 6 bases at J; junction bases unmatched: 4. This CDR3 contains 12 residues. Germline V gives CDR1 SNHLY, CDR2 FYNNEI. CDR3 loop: CASRPTGDGYTF. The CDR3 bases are TGTGCCAGCAGGCCTACAGGGGATGGCTACACCTTC. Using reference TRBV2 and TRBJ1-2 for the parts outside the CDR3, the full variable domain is EPEVTQTPSHQVTQMGQEVILRCVPISNHLYFYWYRQILGQKVEFLVSFYNNEISEKSEIFDDQFSVERPDGSNFTLKIRSTKLEDSAMYFCASRPTGDGYTFGSGTRLTVV.

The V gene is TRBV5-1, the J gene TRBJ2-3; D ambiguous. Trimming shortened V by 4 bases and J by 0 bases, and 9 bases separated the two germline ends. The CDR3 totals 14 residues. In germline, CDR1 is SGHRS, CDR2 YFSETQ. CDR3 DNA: TGCGCCAGCAGCCCCCAGGCTAGCACAGATACGCAGTATTTT. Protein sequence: CASSPQASTDTQYF.

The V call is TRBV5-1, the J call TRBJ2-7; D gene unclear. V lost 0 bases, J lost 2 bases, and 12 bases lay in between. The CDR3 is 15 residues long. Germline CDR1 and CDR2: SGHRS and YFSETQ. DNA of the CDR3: TGCGCCAGCAGCTTGGCGGGCATTGTGGCCTACGAGCAGTACTTC. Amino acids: CASSLAGIVAYEQYF.

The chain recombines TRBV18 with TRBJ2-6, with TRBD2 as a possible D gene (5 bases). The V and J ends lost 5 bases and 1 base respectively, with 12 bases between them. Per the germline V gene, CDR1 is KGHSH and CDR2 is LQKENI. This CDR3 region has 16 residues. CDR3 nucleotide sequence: TGTGCCAGCTCAACGGAAGGAGGTTCTGGGGCCAACGTCCTGACTTTC. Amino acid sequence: CASSTEGGSGANVLTF.

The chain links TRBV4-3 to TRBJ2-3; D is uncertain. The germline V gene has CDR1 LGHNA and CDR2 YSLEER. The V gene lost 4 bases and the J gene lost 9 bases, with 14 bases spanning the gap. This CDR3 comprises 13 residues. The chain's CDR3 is CASSPRPGDTQYF. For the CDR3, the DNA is TGCGCCAGCAGCCCTCGACCTGGAGACACGCAGTATTTT.

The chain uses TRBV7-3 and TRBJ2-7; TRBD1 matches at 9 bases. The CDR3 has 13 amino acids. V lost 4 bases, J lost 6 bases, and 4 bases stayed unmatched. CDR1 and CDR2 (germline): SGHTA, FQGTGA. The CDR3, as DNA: TGTGCCAGCAGCTGGGACAGGGCGACCGAGCAGTACTTC. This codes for CASSWDRATEQYF.

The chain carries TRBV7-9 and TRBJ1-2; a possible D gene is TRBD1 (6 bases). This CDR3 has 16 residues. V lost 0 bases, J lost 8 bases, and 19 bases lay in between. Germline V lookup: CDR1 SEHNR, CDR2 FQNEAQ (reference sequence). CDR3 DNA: TGTGCCAGCAGCTTAGCGGGTGTCCAGGGGAGAGGAGGCTACACCTTC. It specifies CASSLAGVQGRGGYTF.

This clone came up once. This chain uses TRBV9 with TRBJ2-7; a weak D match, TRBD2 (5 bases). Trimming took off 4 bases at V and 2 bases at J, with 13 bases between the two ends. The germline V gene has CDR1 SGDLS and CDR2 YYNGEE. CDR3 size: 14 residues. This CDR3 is CASSPQDFAYEQYF. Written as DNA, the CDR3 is TGTGCCAGCAGCCCGCAGGACTTCGCCTACGAGCAGTACTTC.

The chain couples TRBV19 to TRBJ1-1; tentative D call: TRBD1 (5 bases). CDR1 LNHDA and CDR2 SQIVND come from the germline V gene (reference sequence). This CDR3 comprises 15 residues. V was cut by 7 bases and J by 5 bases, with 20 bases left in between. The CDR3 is CASKGRGRGATEAFF. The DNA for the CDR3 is TGTGCCAGTAAGGGGCGCGGGAGGGGCGCGACTGAAGCTTTCTTT.

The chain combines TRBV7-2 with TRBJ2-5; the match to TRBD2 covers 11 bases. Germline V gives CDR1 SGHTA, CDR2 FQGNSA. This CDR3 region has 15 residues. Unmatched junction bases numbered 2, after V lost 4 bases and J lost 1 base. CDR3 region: CASSWGLAVQETQYF. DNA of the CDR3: TGTGCCAGCAGCTGGGGACTAGCGGTCCAAGAGACCCAGTACTTC.

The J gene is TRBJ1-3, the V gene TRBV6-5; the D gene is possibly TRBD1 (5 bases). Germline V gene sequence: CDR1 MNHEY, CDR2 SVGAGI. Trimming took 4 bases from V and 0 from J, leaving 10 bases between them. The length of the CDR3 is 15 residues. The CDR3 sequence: CASSSPGRSGNTIYF. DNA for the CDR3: TGTGCCAGCAGTTCGCCGGGGCGCTCTGGAAACACCATATATTTT.

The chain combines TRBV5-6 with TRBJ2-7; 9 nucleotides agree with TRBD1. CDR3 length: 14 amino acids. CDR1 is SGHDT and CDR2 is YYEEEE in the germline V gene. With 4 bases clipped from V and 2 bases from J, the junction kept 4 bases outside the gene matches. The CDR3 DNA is TGTGCCAGCAGCCCAGGGACAGGGACCTACGAGCAGTACTTC. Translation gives CASSPGTGTYEQYF.

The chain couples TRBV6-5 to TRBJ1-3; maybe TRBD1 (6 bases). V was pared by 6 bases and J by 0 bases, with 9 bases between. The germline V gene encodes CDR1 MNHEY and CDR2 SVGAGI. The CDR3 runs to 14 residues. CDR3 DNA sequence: TGTGCCAGCAGCTGGACAGTCTCTGGAAACACCATATATTTT. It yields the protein CASSWTVSGNTIYF.

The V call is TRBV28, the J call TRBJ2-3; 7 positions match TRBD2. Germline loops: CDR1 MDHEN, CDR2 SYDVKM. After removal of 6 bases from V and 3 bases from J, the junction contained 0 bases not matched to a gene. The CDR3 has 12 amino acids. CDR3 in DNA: TGTGCCAGCAGGCGGGGGACAGATACGCAGTATTTT. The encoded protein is CASRRGTDTQYF.

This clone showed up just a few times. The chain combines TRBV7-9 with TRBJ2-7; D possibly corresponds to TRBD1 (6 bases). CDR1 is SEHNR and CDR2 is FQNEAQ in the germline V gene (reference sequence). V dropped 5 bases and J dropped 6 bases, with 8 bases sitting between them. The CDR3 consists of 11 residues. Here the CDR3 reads CASSQGSEQYF. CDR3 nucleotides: TGTGCCAGCAGCCAGGGGTCCGAGCAGTACTTC. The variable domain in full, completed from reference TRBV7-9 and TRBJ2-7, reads DTGVSQNPRHKITKRGQNVTFRCDPISEHNRLYWYRQTLGQGPEFLTYFQNEAQLEKSRLLSDRFSAERPKGSFSTLEIQRTEQGDSAMYLCASSQGSEQYFGPGTRLTVT.

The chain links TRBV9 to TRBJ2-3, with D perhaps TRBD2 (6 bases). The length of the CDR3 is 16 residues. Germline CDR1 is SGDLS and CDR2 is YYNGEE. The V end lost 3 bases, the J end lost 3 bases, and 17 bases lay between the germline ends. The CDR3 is CASSAPWGGETDTQYF. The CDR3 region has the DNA TGTGCCAGCAGCGCCCCTTGGGGCGGGGAGACAGATACGCAGTATTTT.

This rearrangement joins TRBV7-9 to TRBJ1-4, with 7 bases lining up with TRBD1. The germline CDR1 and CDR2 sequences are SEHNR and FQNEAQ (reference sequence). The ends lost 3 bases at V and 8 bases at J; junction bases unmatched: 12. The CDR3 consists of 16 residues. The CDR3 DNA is TGTGCCAGCAGCTTTAGACAGACAGGGATTGGAGAAAAACTGTTTTTT. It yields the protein CASSFRQTGIGEKLFF.